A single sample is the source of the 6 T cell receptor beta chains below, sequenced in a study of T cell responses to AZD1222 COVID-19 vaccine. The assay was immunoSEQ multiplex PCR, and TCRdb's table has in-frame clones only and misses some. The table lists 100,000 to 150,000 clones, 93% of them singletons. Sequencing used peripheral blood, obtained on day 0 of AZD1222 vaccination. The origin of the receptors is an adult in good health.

CDR3 sequence reads: CASSHKPTDVYGYTF. The CDR3 nucleotides are TGTGCCAGCAGTCATAAACCCACCGACGTGTATGGCTACACCTTC. The V gene is TRBV28, the J gene TRBJ1-2; D unclear. CDR1 is MDHEN and CDR2 is SYDVKM in the germline V gene. The CDR3 length is 15 residues. Trimming took off 5 bases at V and 5 bases at J, with 18 bases between the two ends.

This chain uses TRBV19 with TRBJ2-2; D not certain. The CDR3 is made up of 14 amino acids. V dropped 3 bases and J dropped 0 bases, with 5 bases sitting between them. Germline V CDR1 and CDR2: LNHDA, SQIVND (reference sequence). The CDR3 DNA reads TGTGCCAGTAGTATGAGACCGAACACCGGGGAGCTGTTTTTT. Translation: CASSMRPNTGELFF.

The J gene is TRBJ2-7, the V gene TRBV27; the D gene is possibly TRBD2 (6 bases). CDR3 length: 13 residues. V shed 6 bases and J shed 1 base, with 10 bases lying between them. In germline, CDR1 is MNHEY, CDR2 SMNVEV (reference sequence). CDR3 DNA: TGTGCCAGCAGCGGGACTCCGTCCTACGAGCAGTACTTC. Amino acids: CASSGTPSYEQYF.

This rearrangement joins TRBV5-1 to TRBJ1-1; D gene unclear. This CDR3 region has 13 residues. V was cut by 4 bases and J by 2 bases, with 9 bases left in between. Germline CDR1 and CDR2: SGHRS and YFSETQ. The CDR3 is CASSTDINTEAFF. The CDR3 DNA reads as TGCGCCAGCAGCACCGACATTAACACTGAAGCTTTCTTT.

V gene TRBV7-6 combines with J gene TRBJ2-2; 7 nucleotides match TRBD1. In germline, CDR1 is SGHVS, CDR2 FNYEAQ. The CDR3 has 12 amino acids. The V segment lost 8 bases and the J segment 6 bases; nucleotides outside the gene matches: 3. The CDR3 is CASRQGAGELFF. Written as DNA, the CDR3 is TGTGCCAGCCGGCAGGGGGCCGGGGAGCTGTTTTTT. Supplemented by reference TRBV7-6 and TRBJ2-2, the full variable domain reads GAGVSQSPRYKVTKRGQDVALRCDPISGHVSLYWYRQALGQGPEFLTYFNYEAQQDKSGLPNDRFSAERPEGSISTLTIQRTEQRDSAMYRCASRQGAGELFFGEGSRLTVL.

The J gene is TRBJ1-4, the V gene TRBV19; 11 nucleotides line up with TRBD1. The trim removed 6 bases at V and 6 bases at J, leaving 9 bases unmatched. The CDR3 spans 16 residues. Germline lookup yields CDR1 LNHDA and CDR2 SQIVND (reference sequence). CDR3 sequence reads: CASSGDRGSSYEKLFF. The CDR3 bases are TGTGCCAGTAGCGGGGACAGGGGGTCGTCTTATGAAAAACTGTTTTTT.